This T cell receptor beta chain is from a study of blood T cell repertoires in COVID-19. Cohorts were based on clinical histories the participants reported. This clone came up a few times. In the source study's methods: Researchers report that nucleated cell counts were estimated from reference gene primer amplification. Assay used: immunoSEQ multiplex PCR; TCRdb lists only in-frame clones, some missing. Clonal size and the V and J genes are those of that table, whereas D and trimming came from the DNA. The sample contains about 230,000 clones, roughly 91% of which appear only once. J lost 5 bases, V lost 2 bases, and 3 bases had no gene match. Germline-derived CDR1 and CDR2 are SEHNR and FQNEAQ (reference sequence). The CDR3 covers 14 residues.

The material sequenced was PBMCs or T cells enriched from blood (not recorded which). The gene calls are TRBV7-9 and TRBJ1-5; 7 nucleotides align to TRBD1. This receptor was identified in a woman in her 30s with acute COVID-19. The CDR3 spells CASSLTTGDQPQHF. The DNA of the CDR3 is TGTGCCAGCAGCTTAACAACAGGGGATCAGCCCCAGCATTTT.